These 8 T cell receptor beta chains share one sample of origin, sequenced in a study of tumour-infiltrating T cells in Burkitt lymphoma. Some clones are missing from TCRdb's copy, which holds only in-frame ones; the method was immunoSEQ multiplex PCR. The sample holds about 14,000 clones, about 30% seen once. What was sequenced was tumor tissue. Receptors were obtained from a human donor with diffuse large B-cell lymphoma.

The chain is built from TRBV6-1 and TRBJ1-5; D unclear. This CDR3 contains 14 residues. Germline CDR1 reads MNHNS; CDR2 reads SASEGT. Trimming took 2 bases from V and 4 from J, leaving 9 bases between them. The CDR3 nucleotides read TGTGCCAGCAGTGAACCGGGAAAAAATCAGCCCCAGCATTTT. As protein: CASSEPGKNQPQHF.

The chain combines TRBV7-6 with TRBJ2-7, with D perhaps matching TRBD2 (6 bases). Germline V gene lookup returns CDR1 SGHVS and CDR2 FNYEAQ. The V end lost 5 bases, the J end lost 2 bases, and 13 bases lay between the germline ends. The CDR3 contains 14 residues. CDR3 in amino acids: CASSTRDSAYEQYF. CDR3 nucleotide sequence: TGTGCCAGCAGCACCCGGGACTCCGCCTACGAGCAGTACTTC.

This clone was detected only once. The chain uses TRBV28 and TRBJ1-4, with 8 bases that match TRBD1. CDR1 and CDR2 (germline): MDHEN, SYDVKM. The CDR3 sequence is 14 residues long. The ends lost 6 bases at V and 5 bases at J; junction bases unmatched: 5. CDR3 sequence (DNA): TGTGCCAGCAGCGTGACAGGGGCGAATGAAAAACTGTTTTTT. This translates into CASSVTGANEKLFF.

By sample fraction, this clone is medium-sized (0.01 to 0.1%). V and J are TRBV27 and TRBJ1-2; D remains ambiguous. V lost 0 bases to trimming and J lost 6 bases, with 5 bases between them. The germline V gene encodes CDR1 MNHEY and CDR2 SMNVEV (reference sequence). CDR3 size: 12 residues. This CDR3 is CASSLSGDGYTF. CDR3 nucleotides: TGTGCCAGCAGTTTATCTGGGGATGGCTACACCTTC.

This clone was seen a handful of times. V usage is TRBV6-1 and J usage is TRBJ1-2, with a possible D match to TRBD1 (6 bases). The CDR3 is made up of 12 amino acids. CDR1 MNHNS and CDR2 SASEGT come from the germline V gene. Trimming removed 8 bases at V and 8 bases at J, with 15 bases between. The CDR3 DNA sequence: TGTGCCAGCCAGGGGCTGTCTTGGGGCTACACCTTC. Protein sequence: CASQGLSWGYTF.

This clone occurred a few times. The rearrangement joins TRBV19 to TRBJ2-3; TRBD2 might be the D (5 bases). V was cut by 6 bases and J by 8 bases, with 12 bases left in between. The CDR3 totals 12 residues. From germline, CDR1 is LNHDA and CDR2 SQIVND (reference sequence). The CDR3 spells CASRPPAGTQYF. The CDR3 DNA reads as TGTGCCAGTAGACCCCCGGCGGGTACGCAGTATTTT. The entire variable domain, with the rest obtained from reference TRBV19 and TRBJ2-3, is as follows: DGGITQSPKYLFRKEGQNVTLSCEQNLNHDAMYWYRQDPGQGLRLIYYSQIVNDFQKGDIAEGYSVSREKKESFPLTVTSAQKNPTAFYLCASRPPAGTQYFGPGTRLTVL.

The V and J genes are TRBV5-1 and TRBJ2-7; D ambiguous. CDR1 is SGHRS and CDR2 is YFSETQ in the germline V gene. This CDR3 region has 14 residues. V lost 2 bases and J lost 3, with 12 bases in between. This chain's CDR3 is CASSLTGNSYEQYF. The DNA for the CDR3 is TGCGCCAGCAGCTTAACTGGGAATAGCTACGAGCAGTACTTC.

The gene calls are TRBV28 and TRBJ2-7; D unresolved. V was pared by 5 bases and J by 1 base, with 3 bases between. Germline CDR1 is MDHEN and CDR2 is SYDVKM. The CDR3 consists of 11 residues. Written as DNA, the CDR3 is TGTGCCAGCAGTGCATCCTACGAGCAGTACTTC. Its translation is CASSASYEQYF.